The 26 T cell receptor beta chains reported below all come from one sample, sequenced in a study of blood T cell repertoires in COVID-19. Assay used: immunoSEQ multiplex PCR; TCRdb lists only in-frame clones, some missing. The sample lists 90,000 to 100,000 clones, 70% to 85% occurring once. The specimen sequenced was peripheral blood. These receptor sequences come from a human donor in a cohort sampled during active COVID-19.

The rearrangement joins TRBV5-8 to TRBJ1-5; D uncertain. The germline gives CDR1 SGHTS, CDR2 YDEGEE. The CDR3 covers 15 residues. Trimming shortened V by 4 bases and J by 3 bases, and 14 bases separated the two germline ends. The CDR3 reads CASSPGREFNQPQHF. The CDR3 DNA reads as TGTGCCAGCAGCCCCGGACGGGAGTTCAATCAGCCCCAGCATTTT. Drawing the rest from reference TRBV5-8 and TRBJ1-5, the complete variable domain is EAGVTQSPTHLIKTRGQQATLRCSPISGHTSVYWYQQALGLGLQFLLWYDEGEERNRGNFPPRFSGRQFPNYSSELNVNALELEDSALYLCASSPGREFNQPQHFGDGTRLSIL.

The V and J genes are TRBV5-3 and TRBJ2-4, with TRBD2 as a possible D gene (5 bases). TRBV5-3 counts as an open reading frame of uncertain function. V was trimmed by 2 bases and J by 7 bases, leaving 16 bases between them. There are 15 residues in the CDR3. The CDR3 sequence is CARSLPWEPGNIQYF. The CDR3 DNA is TGTGCCAGAAGCTTACCTTGGGAGCCTGGTAACATTCAGTACTTC.

This sequence joins TRBV6-6 and TRBJ1-1, with D unresolved. V gave up 8 bases and J gave up 7 bases, with 17 bases separating them. Per the germline V gene, CDR1 is MNHNY and CDR2 is SVGAGI (reference sequence). The CDR3 extends over 13 amino acids. CDR3 amino acids: CASVTGLSGEAFF. DNA for the CDR3: TGTGCCAGCGTAACGGGTCTTAGTGGTGAAGCTTTCTTT.

This rearrangement joins TRBV28 to TRBJ1-2; 7 nucleotides match TRBD1. The ends lost 2 bases at V and 7 bases at J; junction bases unmatched: 7. The CDR3 is 14 amino acids. From germline, CDR1 is MDHEN and CDR2 SYDVKM. DNA for the CDR3: TGTGCCAGCAGTTTAGCCTGGACAGGCGTTGGCTACACCTTC. Translated, it gives CASSLAWTGVGYTF.

The J gene is TRBJ2-7, the V gene TRBV6-2 or TRBV6-3; a weak D match, TRBD2 (6 bases). The V gene's germline CDR1 is MNHEY and CDR2 SVGEGT. This CDR3 has 16 residues. The germline V and J ends were trimmed by 2 bases and 3 bases, with 17 bases remaining between them. The chain's CDR3 is CASSYRSGGLDYEQYF. In DNA form, the CDR3 reads TGTGCCAGCAGTTACCGTAGCGGTGGGCTAGACTACGAGCAGTACTTC.

The chain links TRBV28 to TRBJ2-1; the match to TRBD1 covers 9 bases. The ends lost 1 base at V and 7 bases at J; junction bases unmatched: 5. This CDR3 is 15 amino acids long. Looked up from germline, CDR1 is MDHEN and CDR2 is SYDVKM. The CDR3 sequence: CASSLSAGQGNEQFF. Here the CDR3 DNA reads TGTGCCAGCAGTTTATCGGCGGGACAGGGTAATGAGCAGTTCTTC.

This chain connects TRBV11-3 to TRBJ2-6, with 11 bases fitting TRBD1. Trimming removed 4 bases from V and 4 bases from J; junction bases left unmatched: 6. This CDR3 spans 17 amino acids. Germline lookup yields CDR1 SGHNT and CDR2 YENEEA. CDR3 protein: CASSSGQGAAGANVLTF. CDR3 sequence (DNA): TGTGCCAGCAGCTCCGGACAGGGGGCGGCAGGGGCCAACGTCCTGACTTTC.

The chain couples TRBV9 to TRBJ2-5; D is unclear. The CDR3 loop spans 14 amino acids. Trimming took 0 bases from V and 5 from J, leaving 11 bases between them. The germline gives CDR1 SGDLS, CDR2 YYNGEE. CDR3 region: CASSVEERSETQYF. For the CDR3, the DNA is TGTGCCAGCAGCGTAGAGGAGCGCTCGGAGACCCAGTACTTC.

This rearrangement joins TRBV12-2 to TRBJ2-1; TRBD2 is the table's D call, not checked against the DNA. TRBV12-2 is annotated as a pseudogene. The CDR3 extends over 18 amino acids. CDR3 in DNA: TGTGCAAGTCGCTTAGCGCTGATAGCGGGAGGGCGGTACAATGAGCAGTTCTTC. This sequence encodes CASRLALIAGGRYNEQFF.

This clone was detected once. The chain carries TRBV3-1 (or the pseudogene TRBV3-2) and TRBJ1-2; D is uncertain. CDR1 is LGHDT, CDR2 YNNKEL, per germline (reference sequence). The CDR3 runs 14 residues. V lost 0 bases and J lost 4, with 9 bases in between. Here the CDR3 reads CASSQDAVFYGYTF. CDR3 bases: TGTGCCAGCAGCCAAGATGCAGTTTTCTATGGCTACACCTTC.

The gene calls are TRBV25-1 and TRBJ2-7, with unresolved D. The V end was cut by 4 bases, the J end by 6 bases, with 13 bases between. This CDR3 is built from 13 residues. CDR1 and CDR2 from the germline V gene are MGHDK and SYGVNS. CDR3 sequence reads: CASSVNSGTEQYF. In DNA form, the CDR3 reads TGTGCCAGCAGTGTAAATTCAGGAACCGAGCAGTACTTC.

This chain's CDR3 is CASSSRPGDTQYF. Here the CDR3 DNA reads TGTGCCAGTAGTTCCCGTCCCGGGGATACGCAGTATTTT. The chain carries TRBV19 and TRBJ2-3; D is unresolved. Trimming removed 5 bases from V and 6 bases from J, with 12 bases in between. The germline V gene encodes CDR1 LNHDA and CDR2 SQIVND (reference sequence). The CDR3 is made up of 13 amino acids.

The rearrangement links TRBV18 to TRBJ1-1; 8 nucleotides match TRBD1. Germline lookup yields CDR1 KGHSH and CDR2 LQKENI. J lost 1 base, V lost 3 bases, and 7 bases had no gene match. The CDR3 consists of 16 residues. CDR3 coding DNA: TGTGCCAGCTCACCTACGGACAGGGTTGGGAACACTGAAGCTTTCTTT. This translates into CASSPTDRVGNTEAFF.

Points on this clone: Mismatch with germline at one junction end may stem from a read error. V is TRBV6-5 and J is TRBJ1-1; D remains ambiguous. The CDR3 is 12 residues long. Germline V gene lookup returns CDR1 MNHEY and CDR2 SVGAGI. The CDR3 bases are TGTGCCAGCAGTTACTCGAGGTCTGAGGCTTTCTTT. Translating gives CASSYSRSEAFF.

The chain employs TRBV6-5 and TRBJ1-1, with D tentatively TRBD1 (6 bases). Trimming left V 8 bases short and J 5 bases short, with 9 bases between. The CDR3 spans 11 residues. The V gene's germline CDR1 is MNHEY and CDR2 SVGAGI. CDR3: CASVGGTEAFF. The CDR3 nucleotides are TGTGCCAGCGTAGGGGGAACTGAAGCTTTCTTT.

The V and J genes are TRBV5-1 and TRBJ1-6; 8 bases align to TRBD1. Germline V gene data show CDR1 as SGHRS and CDR2 as YFSETQ. The CDR3 consists of 15 residues. The V and J ends lost 4 bases and 6 bases, in that order; junction bases with no gene match: 6. This chain's CDR3 is CASSHGQGLNSPLHF. The CDR3 coding sequence is TGCGCCAGCAGCCATGGACAGGGTCTTAATTCACCCCTCCACTTT.

The chain's CDR3 is CASSFRVNTEAFF. The CDR3 DNA is TGCGCCAGCAGCTTTCGGGTGAACACTGAAGCTTTCTTT. The gene calls are TRBV5-1 and TRBJ1-1; D gene ambiguous. This CDR3 has 13 amino acids. CDR1 SGHRS and CDR2 YFSETQ come from the germline V gene. V lost 2 bases, J lost 0 bases, and 5 bases lay in between.

The rearrangement joins TRBV7-8 to TRBJ1-2; D may be TRBD1 (5 bases). Germline V gene sequence: CDR1 SGHVS, CDR2 FQNEAQ. Trimming pared 1 base from V and 6 bases from J, leaving 9 bases between. The CDR3 has 13 amino acids. CDR3: CASSLGTSDGYTF. CDR3 DNA: TGTGCCAGCAGCTTAGGGACATCGGATGGCTACACCTTC.

The chain has TRBV6-5 and TRBJ2-7; TRBD1 aligns across 10 bases. Germline V lookup: CDR1 MNHEY, CDR2 SVGAGI. Trimming cost V 7 bases and J 4 bases; bases outside gene matches: 4. The CDR3 runs 13 residues. Written as DNA, the CDR3 is TGTGCCAGCACTAGGACAGGGGGGTACGAGCAGTACTTC. Its protein product is CASTRTGGYEQYF.

This chain uses TRBV25-1 with TRBJ2-7, with 9 bases fitting TRBD1. This CDR3 is 17 amino acids long. J was trimmed by 2 bases and V by 2 bases; bases with no gene match: 10. Germline values: CDR1 MGHDK, CDR2 SYGVNS. CDR3 DNA: TGTGCCAGCAGTGAAACGGGGAGCGGGACAGGGACCTACGAGCAGTACTTC. As protein: CASSETGSGTGTYEQYF.

This clone qualifies as medium-sized. In nucleotides, the CDR3 is TGTGCCAGCAGTCGCGGGACTAGCACTCAAGCTGAGCAGTTCTTC. The encoded protein is CASSRGTSTQAEQFF. The rearrangement joins TRBV3-1 (or the pseudogene TRBV3-2) to TRBJ2-1; 9 nucleotides agree with TRBD2. This CDR3 has 15 residues. Germline V gene data show CDR1 as LGHDT and CDR2 as YNNKEL (reference sequence). J gave up 9 bases and V 6 bases, and 12 bases lay outside the gene matches.

This sequence joins TRBV5-4 and TRBJ1-3, with D unresolved. CDR3 length: 11 amino acids. V was clipped by 4 bases and J by 7 bases, with 6 bases between them. The germline V gene encodes CDR1 SGHNT and CDR2 YYREEE (reference sequence). The CDR3 bases are TGTGCCAGCAGCCTCTTGAACACCATATATTTT. Its protein is CASSLLNTIYF. Complete variable domain (other parts from reference TRBV5-4 and TRBJ1-3): ETGVTQSPTHLIKTRGQQVTLRCSSQSGHNTVSWYQQALGQGPQFIFQYYREEENGRGNFPPRFSGLQFPNYSSELNVNALELDDSALYLCASSLLNTIYFGEGSWLTVV.

The chain links TRBV27 to TRBJ1-3, with D perhaps TRBD1 (5 bases). The V gene lost 6 bases and the J gene lost 5 bases, with 17 bases spanning the gap. Germline CDR1 MNHEY, CDR2 SMNVEV (reference sequence). The CDR3 length is 15 residues. CDR3 bases: TGTGCCAGCAGACCGACCGCAGACAGCAGAAACACCATATATTTT. Encoded protein: CASRPTADSRNTIYF.

The chain recombines TRBV4-2 with TRBJ1-3; 9 bases match TRBD1. Per the germline V gene, CDR1 is LGHNA and CDR2 is YNFKEQ. The CDR3 covers 17 residues. The junction had 8 bases not matched to a gene; V was cut back by 1 base and J by 4 bases. The CDR3, as DNA: TGTGCCAGCAGCCAAGCCGGGTTACAGGGGGCGGGAAACACCATATATTTT. Translated, it gives CASSQAGLQGAGNTIYF.

This clone has just a few counts. The genes are TRBV27 and TRBJ2-1, with 14 bases lining up with TRBD2. CDR3 length: 18 residues. Germline CDR1 and CDR2: MNHEY and SMNVEV (reference sequence). The trim removed 2 bases at V and 2 bases at J, leaving 5 bases unmatched. DNA for the CDR3: TGTGCCAGCAGTTTAAGACTAGCGGGAGGGTCCCCCTACAATGAGCAGTTCTTC. Translation gives CASSLRLAGGSPYNEQFF.

The V call is TRBV6-5, the J call TRBJ1-5; 7 positions agree with TRBD1. This CDR3 is 15 amino acids long. V gave up 6 bases and J gave up 4 bases; unmatched junction bases: 9. CDR1 is MNHEY and CDR2 is SVGAGI in the germline V gene. CDR3 bases: TGTGCCAGCAGGGGACAGCGCTCCGGGAATCAGCCCCAGCATTTT. As protein: CASRGQRSGNQPQHF.